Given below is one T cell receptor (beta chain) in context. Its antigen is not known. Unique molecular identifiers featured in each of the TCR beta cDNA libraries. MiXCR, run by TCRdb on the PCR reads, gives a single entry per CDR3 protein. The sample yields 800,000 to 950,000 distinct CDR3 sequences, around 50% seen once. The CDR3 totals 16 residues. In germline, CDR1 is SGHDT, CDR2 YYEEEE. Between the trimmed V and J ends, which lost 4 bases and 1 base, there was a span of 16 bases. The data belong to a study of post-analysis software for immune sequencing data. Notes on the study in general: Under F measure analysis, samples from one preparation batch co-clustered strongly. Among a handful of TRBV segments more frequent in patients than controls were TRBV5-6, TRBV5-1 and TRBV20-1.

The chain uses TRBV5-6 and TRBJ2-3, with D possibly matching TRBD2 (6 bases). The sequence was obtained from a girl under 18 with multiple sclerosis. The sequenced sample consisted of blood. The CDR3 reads CASSPTQRARTDTQYF. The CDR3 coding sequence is TGTGCCAGCAGCCCAACGCAGCGGGCCCGCACAGATACGCAGTATTTT. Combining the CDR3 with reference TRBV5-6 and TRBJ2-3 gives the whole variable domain DAGVTQSPTHLIKTRGQQVTLRCSPKSGHDTVSWYQQALGQGPQFIFQYYEEEERQRGNFPDRFSGHQFPNYSSELNVNALLLGDSALYLCASSPTQRARTDTQYFGPGTRLTVL.